This T cell receptor (beta chain) was recorded in a study of blood T cell repertoires in COVID-19. This CDR3 region has 12 residues. Germline CDR1 is GTSNPN and CDR2 is SVGIG (reference sequence). V was trimmed by 0 bases and J by 10 bases, leaving 10 bases between them. The authors' processing: Amplifying reference gene primers gave estimates of nucleated cell counts. Profiling relied on immunoSEQ multiplex PCR, and the TCRdb table lists in-frame clones only, not all of them. That table gives V, J and clone size, and the DNA gave D and trimming. The sample holds about 290,000 clones, roughly 85% seen once.

Input material: peripheral blood. V gene TRBV30 combines with J gene TRBJ1-5; a possible D gene is TRBD1 (6 bases). This TCR came from a woman aged 25 to 39 with active or convalescent COVID-19. The CDR3 sequence: CAWSVRGGPQHF. The DNA for the CDR3 is TGTGCCTGGAGTGTAAGGGGGGGACCCCAGCATTTT.